This TCR beta chain was retrieved from a study of blood T cell repertoires in COVID-19. The wider study: The analysed material was cDNA or gDNA that came from T cells, B-cell-depleted T cells, or PBMCs.

Germline CDR1 is SGHRS and CDR2 is YFSETQ. This CDR3 has 14 amino acids. V lost 4 bases and J lost 5; bases outside the gene matches: 7. Original methodology: Counts of nucleated cells, estimated from reference gene primer amplification, were obtained. Clones were read by immunoSEQ multiplex PCR, and TCRdb kept only the in-frame ones, dropping some. V and J calls plus clone size are reproduced from that table; the DNA served to infer D and trimming. The sample has some 260,000 clones, around 90% seen once. Participants' own reports of clinical history determined their cohort assignment. This clonotype was obtained from a woman younger than 45 with acute COVID-19. The V call is TRBV5-1, the J call TRBJ2-5, with 8 bases fitting TRBD2. Sequencing was done on a sample of PBMCs or T cells enriched from blood (not recorded which). As DNA, the CDR3 is TGCGCCAGCAGCACGGGACTAGGCCGGGAGACCCAGTACTTC. Translating it yields CASSTGLGRETQYF.